Each of the 22 T cell receptor beta chains below was sequenced from the same sample in a study of early T cells in non-severe SARS-CoV-2 infection. TCRdb re-called the 5' RACE reads through MiXCR, storing one row per CDR3 protein. The table records about 69,000 distinct CDR3 sequences, roughly 9.4% of them present only once. Specimen: whole blood. The origin of the receptors is an adult who was a healthcare worker with PCR-confirmed SARS-CoV-2 infection or an uninfected control (not recorded which).

The chain combines TRBV7-9 with TRBJ2-7; no clear D. Germline V lookup: CDR1 SEHNR, CDR2 FQNEAQ (reference sequence). Trimming took off 2 bases at V and 3 bases at J, with 8 bases between the two ends. CDR3 size: 13 residues. This CDR3 is CASSLTGRYEQYF. In DNA form, the CDR3 reads TGTGCCAGCAGCTTAACCGGCCGCTACGAGCAGTACTTC. Supplemented by reference TRBV7-9 and TRBJ2-7, the full variable domain reads DTGVSQNPRHKITKRGQNVTFRCDPISEHNRLYWYRQTLGQGPEFLTYFQNEAQLEKSRLLSDRFSAERPKGSFSTLEIQRTEQGDSAMYLCASSLTGRYEQYFGPGTRLTVT.

This clonotype was picked up many times. V gene TRBV2 combines with J gene TRBJ1-2, with D maybe TRBD1 (5 bases). CDR3 length: 12 residues. The germline V and J ends were trimmed by 4 bases and 4 bases, with 7 bases remaining between them. Germline CDR1 reads SNHLY; CDR2 reads FYNNEI. The CDR3 region is CASSAGFYGYTF. CDR3 bases: TGTGCCAGCAGTGCAGGGTTCTATGGCTACACCTTC.

This clonotype appeared many times. The chain has TRBV20-1 and TRBJ2-2; D is undetermined. The CDR3 has 14 residues. Looked up from germline, CDR1 is DFQATT and CDR2 is SNEGSKA (reference sequence). The V and J ends lost 7 bases and 4 bases respectively, with 16 bases between them. The CDR3 DNA reads TGCAGTGTCGAGATAAAACAGAGCACCGGGGAGCTGTTTTTT. It encodes CSVEIKQSTGELFF.

This clonotype has at least ten counts. The chain couples TRBV20-1 to TRBJ1-2; D unclear. The CDR3 length is 11 residues. Germline V gene data show CDR1 as DFQATT and CDR2 as SNEGSKA (reference sequence). V was clipped by 2 bases and J by 9 bases, with 10 bases between them. The CDR3 is CSARTSQSYTF. CDR3 nucleotides: TGCAGTGCTAGAACCAGTCAAAGCTACACCTTC.

This clonotype was seen a handful of times. The chain has TRBV19 and TRBJ2-1; TRBD1 matches at 9 bases. Looked up from germline, CDR1 is LNHDA and CDR2 is SQIVND (reference sequence). The CDR3 sequence is 18 residues long. V shed 3 bases, J shed 0 bases, and the junction held 9 bases outside the gene matches. The CDR3 spells CASSMDTRQGGSYNEQFF. For the CDR3, the DNA is TGTGCCAGTAGTATGGATACTCGACAGGGGGGCTCCTACAATGAGCAGTTCTTC.

This clonotype has ten or more counts. The CDR3: CAWSVKGVNTEAFF. CDR3 nucleotide sequence: TGTGCCTGGAGTGTTAAGGGAGTGAACACTGAAGCTTTCTTT. The V and J genes are TRBV30 and TRBJ1-1; D uncertain. Deletions cut 0 bases from V and 0 bases from J, with 8 bases between. Germline lookup yields CDR1 GTSNPN and CDR2 SVGIG (reference sequence). The CDR3 runs to 14 residues.

This clonotype was recorded at least ten times. This rearrangement joins TRBV11-2 to TRBJ2-1, with D tentatively TRBD1 (6 bases). The CDR3 sequence is 18 residues long. Per the germline V gene, CDR1 is SGHAT and CDR2 is FQNNGV. Trimming removed 6 bases from V and 0 bases from J, with 21 bases in between. CDR3 amino acids: CASSKSGANPISYNEQFF. In nucleotides, the CDR3 is TGTGCCAGCAGTAAATCAGGGGCGAATCCTATCTCCTACAATGAGCAGTTCTTC. The whole variable domain, filled in from reference TRBV11-2 and TRBJ2-1, reads EAGVAQSPRYKIIEKRQSVAFWCNPISGHATLYWYQQILGQGPKLLIQFQNNGVVDDSQLPKDRFSAERLKGVDSTLKIQPAKLEDSAVYLCASSKSGANPISYNEQFFGPGTRLTVL.

The table lists this clonotype with many counts. This sequence joins TRBV29-1 and TRBJ2-2; the D gene is possibly TRBD1 (6 bases). V gave up 2 bases and J gave up 5 bases, with 12 bases separating them. Germline lookup yields CDR1 SQVTM and CDR2 ANQGSEA. CDR3 length: 14 residues. In DNA form, the CDR3 reads TGCAGCGTTGAAAGGGACAAAGGTACCGGGGAGCTGTTTTTT. Protein sequence: CSVERDKGTGELFF.

This clonotype was seen at least ten times. This chain uses TRBV29-1 with TRBJ2-5; 8 bases line up with TRBD1. V trimming: 7 bases; J trimming: 2 bases; junction bases outside the gene matches: 3. The CDR3 consists of 12 residues. Germline-derived CDR1 and CDR2 are SQVTM and ANQGSEA. The CDR3 bases are TGCAGCGGAACAGGGGGGCAAGAGACCCAGTACTTC. Translating gives CSGTGGQETQYF.

This clonotype was seen at least ten times. V is TRBV30 and J is TRBJ2-7; 7 nucleotides line up with TRBD2. The CDR3 extends over 12 amino acids. The junction had 5 bases not matched to a gene; V was cut back by 4 bases and J by 5 bases. Per germline, CDR1 GTSNPN and CDR2 SVGIG (reference sequence). CDR3 nucleotides: TGTGCCTGGACCCTGGGGAGGGACGAGCAGTACTTC. Its translation is CAWTLGRDEQYF.

This clonotype was observed a handful of times. The gene calls are TRBV12-3 or TRBV12-4 and TRBJ2-2; D is unresolved. This CDR3 has 15 amino acids. V shed 4 bases and J shed 7 bases, with 16 bases lying between them. This chain's CDR3 is CASSSRIPSHGELFF. The CDR3 DNA sequence: TGTGCCAGCAGTTCCCGGATTCCCTCCCACGGGGAGCTGTTTTTT.

This clonotype was seen only a few times. CDR3 in DNA: TGTGCCAGCAGCTCCCCACAGGGTAGACATACGCAGTATTTT. The encoded protein is CASSSPQGRHTQYF. The rearrangement uses TRBV7-9 and TRBJ2-3, with D possibly matching TRBD1 (6 bases). CDR1 is SEHNR, CDR2 FQNEAQ, per germline (reference sequence). Trimming shortened V by 4 bases and J by 7 bases, and 15 bases separated the two germline ends. This CDR3 spans 14 amino acids.

This clonotype has ten or more counts. The chain is built from TRBV6-5 and TRBJ1-6; 8 bases fit TRBD1. The CDR3 is 17 residues long. Germline CDR1 reads MNHEY; CDR2 reads SVGAGI. V dropped 5 bases and J dropped 7; count of bases not matched to a gene: 13. CDR3 amino acids: CASSRGAFDRGNSPLHF. The DNA of the CDR3 is TGTGCCAGCAGTCGAGGAGCATTTGACAGGGGAAATTCACCCCTCCACTTT.

This clonotype was seen many times. The J gene is TRBJ2-1, the V gene TRBV29-1; D remains ambiguous. The CDR3 runs 14 residues. Germline values: CDR1 SQVTM, CDR2 ANQGSEA. Between the trimmed V and J ends, which lost 5 bases and 7 bases, there was a span of 18 bases. The CDR3 sequence: CSVSPSFAQNEQFF. CDR3 coding DNA: TGCAGCGTTAGCCCCTCCTTCGCGCAGAATGAGCAGTTCTTC.

At least ten counts were recorded for this clonotype. The chain is built from TRBV7-2 and TRBJ1-4; D remains ambiguous. Trimming pared 0 bases from V and 5 bases from J, leaving 10 bases between. The germline CDR1 and CDR2 sequences are SGHTA and FQGNSA. The CDR3 has 15 amino acids. This CDR3 reads CASSLAGRSNEKLFF. CDR3 nucleotide sequence: TGTGCCAGCAGCTTAGCCGGCAGATCCAATGAAAAACTGTTTTTT.

This clonotype has at least ten counts. The gene calls are TRBV6-5 and TRBJ2-7; 9 positions match TRBD1. The J segment lost 5 bases and the V segment lost 5 bases, leaving 13 bases of the junction unmatched. The CDR3 has 16 residues. The germline V gene has CDR1 MNHEY and CDR2 SVGAGI. CDR3 loop: CASSQNPGTGSDEQYF. In nucleotides, the CDR3 is TGTGCCAGCAGTCAAAACCCAGGGACAGGGAGCGACGAGCAGTACTTC.

This clonotype has more than one count but fewer than ten. The V gene is TRBV7-9, the J gene TRBJ2-6; 9 bases match TRBD2. Germline CDR1 reads SEHNR; CDR2 reads FQNEAQ (reference sequence). After removal of 10 bases from V and 2 bases from J, the junction contained 12 bases not matched to a gene. The CDR3 contains 17 residues. The CDR3 DNA is TGTGCCACCACACAGCGGGGGGCTCTAGCTGGGGCCAACGTCCTGACTTTC. Protein sequence: CATTQRGALAGANVLTF.

This clonotype was recorded at least ten times. The V and J genes are TRBV7-2 and TRBJ1-2, with no clear D. CDR1 is SGHTA, CDR2 FQGNSA, per germline. V dropped 5 bases and J dropped 4 bases, with 17 bases sitting between them. CDR3 size: 15 residues. The CDR3 nucleotides read TGTGCCAGCAGCGTAGGACCCTCCACCGCCTATGGCTACACCTTC. Amino acid sequence: CASSVGPSTAYGYTF.

This clonotype was picked up a small number of times. The V and J genes are TRBV30 and TRBJ1-2; unclear D gene. CDR1 is GTSNPN, CDR2 SVGIG, per germline (reference sequence). There are 9 residues in the CDR3. The germline V and J ends were trimmed by 8 bases and 8 bases, with 9 bases remaining between them. The CDR3 region is CAIGDGYTF. In DNA form, the CDR3 reads TGTGCCATCGGAGACGGCTACACCTTC.

Comment on this clonotype: A much larger clone is a single base away; this may be a read error. The chain is built from TRBV6-2 or TRBV6-3 and TRBJ2-3, with 10 bases identical to TRBD2. The ends lost 7 bases at V and 9 bases at J; junction bases unmatched: 13. CDR1 MNHEY and CDR2 SVGEGT come from the germline V gene. The CDR3 sequence is 15 residues long. The CDR3: CASTLGLARIGTQYF. DNA for the CDR3: TGTGCCAGCACCCTGGGACTAGCGAGAATAGGGACGCAGTATTTT.

The chain couples TRBV29-1 to TRBJ2-1; TRBD2 might be the D (5 bases). With 4 bases removed from V and 8 bases from J, the gap between germline ends came to 15 bases. This CDR3 has 13 amino acids. The germline V gene has CDR1 SQVTM and CDR2 ANQGSEA. The CDR3 region is CSVAGNNVDEQFF. CDR3 coding DNA: TGCAGCGTTGCCGGGAATAATGTAGATGAGCAGTTCTTC.

This clonotype was counted a few times. The genes are TRBV5-5 and TRBJ2-4; 7 bases match TRBD1. V dropped 0 bases and J dropped 3; count of bases not matched to a gene: 3. The CDR3 is made up of 15 amino acids. Germline V gene data show CDR1 as SGHKS and CDR2 as YYEKEE (reference sequence). CDR3 in amino acids: CASSLDGDSKNIQYF. For the CDR3, the DNA is TGTGCCAGCAGCTTGGACGGGGACAGCAAAAACATTCAGTACTTC.